This T cell receptor (beta chain) appears in the sequencing data of a study of T cell responses to AZD1222 COVID-19 vaccine. The overall study: It was second doses at about 4 or about 12 weeks that were pooled. Study outcomes and limitations: The number of AZD1222 recipients seropositive at baseline was only five or six. Spike-specific TCR breadth and depth rose after two AZD1222 doses. Clonal diversity was possibly underestimated, and white British individuals and females predominated among donors.

As to this clone: As yet, its antigen is unknown.

Some clones are missing from TCRdb's copy, which holds only in-frame ones; the method was immunoSEQ multiplex PCR. The data hold over 150,000 clones, with about 88% observed a single time. The V gene end was trimmed by 4 bases and the J gene end by 1 base; junction bases not matched to a gene: 2. The CDR3 sequence is 14 residues long. Germline CDR1 is LGHDT and CDR2 is YNNKEL (reference sequence). The receptor's source is an adult in good health. The sequenced sample was peripheral blood, obtained on day 0 of AZD1222 vaccination. J is TRBJ2-3 and V is TRBV3-1 (or the pseudogene TRBV3-2); 7 bases fit TRBD1. The CDR3 spells CASSRDSGTDTQYF. The CDR3 DNA sequence: TGTGCCAGCAGCCGGGACAGTGGCACAGATACGCAGTATTTT.